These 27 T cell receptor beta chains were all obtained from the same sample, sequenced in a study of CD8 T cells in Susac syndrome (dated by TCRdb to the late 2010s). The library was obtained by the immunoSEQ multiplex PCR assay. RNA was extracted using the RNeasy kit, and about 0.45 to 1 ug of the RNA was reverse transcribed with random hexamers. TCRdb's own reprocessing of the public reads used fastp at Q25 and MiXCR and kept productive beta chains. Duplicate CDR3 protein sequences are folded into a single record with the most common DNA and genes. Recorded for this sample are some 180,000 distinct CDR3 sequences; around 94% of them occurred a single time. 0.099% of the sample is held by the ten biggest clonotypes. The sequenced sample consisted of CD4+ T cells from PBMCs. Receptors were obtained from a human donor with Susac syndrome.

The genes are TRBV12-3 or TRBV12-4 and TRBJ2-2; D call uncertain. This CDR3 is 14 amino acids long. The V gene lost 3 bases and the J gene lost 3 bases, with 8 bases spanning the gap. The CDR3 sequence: CASSLSADTGELFF. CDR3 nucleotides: TGTGCCAGCAGTTTGTCCGCAGACACCGGGGAGCTGTTTTTT.

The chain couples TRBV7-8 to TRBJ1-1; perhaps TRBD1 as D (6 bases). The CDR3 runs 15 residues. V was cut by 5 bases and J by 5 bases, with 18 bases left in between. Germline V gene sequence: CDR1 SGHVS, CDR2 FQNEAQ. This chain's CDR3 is CASSTRGGPATEAFF. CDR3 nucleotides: TGTGCCAGCAGCACCAGAGGGGGGCCCGCAACTGAAGCTTTCTTT.

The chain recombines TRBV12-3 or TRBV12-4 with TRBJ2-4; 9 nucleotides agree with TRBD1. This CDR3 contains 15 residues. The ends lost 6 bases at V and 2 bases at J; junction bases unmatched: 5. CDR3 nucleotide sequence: TGTGCCAGCAGGGGGACAGGGATCCCCAAAAACATTCAGTACTTC. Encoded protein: CASRGTGIPKNIQYF.

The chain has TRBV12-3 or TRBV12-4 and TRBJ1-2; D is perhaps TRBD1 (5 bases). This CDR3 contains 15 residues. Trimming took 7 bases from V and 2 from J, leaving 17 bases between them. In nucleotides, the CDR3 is TGTGCCAGCAATCCCGAGGGAGAGGGGAACTATGGCTACACCTTC. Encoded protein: CASNPEGEGNYGYTF.

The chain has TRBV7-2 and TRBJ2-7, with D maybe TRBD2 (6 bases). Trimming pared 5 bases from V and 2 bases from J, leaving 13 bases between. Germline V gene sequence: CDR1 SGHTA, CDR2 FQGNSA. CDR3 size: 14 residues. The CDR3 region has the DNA TGTGCCAGCAGCCCGTGGACTACAGCCTACGAGCAGTACTTC. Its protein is CASSPWTTAYEQYF.

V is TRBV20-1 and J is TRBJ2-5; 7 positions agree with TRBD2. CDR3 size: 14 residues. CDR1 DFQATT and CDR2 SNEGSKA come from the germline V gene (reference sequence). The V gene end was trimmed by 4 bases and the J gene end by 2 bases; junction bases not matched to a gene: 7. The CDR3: CSATRLAEQETQYF. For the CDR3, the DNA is TGCAGTGCTACTCGCCTAGCGGAACAAGAGACCCAGTACTTC.

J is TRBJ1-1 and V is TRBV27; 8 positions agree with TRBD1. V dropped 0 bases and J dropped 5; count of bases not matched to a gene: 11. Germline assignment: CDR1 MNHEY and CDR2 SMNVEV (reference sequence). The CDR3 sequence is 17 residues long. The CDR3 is CASSLSWGTGEKTEAFF. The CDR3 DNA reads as TGTGCCAGCAGTTTATCGTGGGGGACAGGTGAGAAAACTGAAGCTTTCTTT.

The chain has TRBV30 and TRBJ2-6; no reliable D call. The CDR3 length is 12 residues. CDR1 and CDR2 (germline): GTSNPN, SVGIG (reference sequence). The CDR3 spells CARISGANVLTF. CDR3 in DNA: TGTGCAAGGATCTCTGGGGCCAACGTCCTGACTTTC.

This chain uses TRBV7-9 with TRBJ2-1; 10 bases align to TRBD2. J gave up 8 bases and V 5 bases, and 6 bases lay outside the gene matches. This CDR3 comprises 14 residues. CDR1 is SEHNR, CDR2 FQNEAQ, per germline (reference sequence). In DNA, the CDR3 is TGTGCCAGCAGCGCCAGCGGGGGGGCCCATGAGCAGTTCTTC. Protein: CASSASGGAHEQFF.

DNA for the CDR3: TGTGCCAGCAGTACTAGCGAGACAGGGAATCGTGCCGGGGAGCTGTTTTTT. Protein product: CASSTSETGNRAGELFF. The chain employs TRBV6-5 and TRBJ2-2; TRBD1 or TRBD2 may be the D gene (7 bases each). Germline V CDR1 and CDR2: MNHEY, SVGAGI. Deletions cut 5 bases from V and 6 bases from J, with 22 bases between. The CDR3 spans 17 residues.

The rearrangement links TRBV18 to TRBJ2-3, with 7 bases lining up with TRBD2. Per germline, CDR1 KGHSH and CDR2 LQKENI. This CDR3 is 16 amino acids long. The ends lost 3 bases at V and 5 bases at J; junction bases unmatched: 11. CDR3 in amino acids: CASSPGTIGVGDTQYF. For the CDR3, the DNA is TGTGCCAGCTCACCTGGGACTATCGGGGTAGGAGATACGCAGTATTTT.

The CDR3 sequence: CASSLRTGGDYGYTF. The CDR3 nucleotides read TGTGCCAGCAGTCTCCGGACAGGGGGGGACTATGGCTACACCTTC. The chain links TRBV28 to TRBJ1-2; 10 bases line up with TRBD1. This CDR3 is 15 amino acids long. V was pared by 5 bases and J by 3 bases, with 6 bases of the junction left unmatched. Germline CDR1 MDHEN, CDR2 SYDVKM.

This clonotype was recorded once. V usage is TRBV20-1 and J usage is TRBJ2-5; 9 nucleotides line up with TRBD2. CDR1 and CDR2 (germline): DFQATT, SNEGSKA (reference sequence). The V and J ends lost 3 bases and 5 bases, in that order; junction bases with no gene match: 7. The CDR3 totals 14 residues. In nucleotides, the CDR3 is TGCAGTGCTAGGCGGGGGGGCCTTGGGGAGACCCAGTACTTC. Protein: CSARRGGLGETQYF.

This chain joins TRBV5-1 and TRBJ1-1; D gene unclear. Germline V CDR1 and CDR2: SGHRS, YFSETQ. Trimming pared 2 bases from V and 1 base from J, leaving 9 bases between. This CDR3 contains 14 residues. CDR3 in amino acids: CASSFTTGNTEAFF. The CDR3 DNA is TGCGCCAGCAGCTTCACGACTGGGAACACTGAAGCTTTCTTT.

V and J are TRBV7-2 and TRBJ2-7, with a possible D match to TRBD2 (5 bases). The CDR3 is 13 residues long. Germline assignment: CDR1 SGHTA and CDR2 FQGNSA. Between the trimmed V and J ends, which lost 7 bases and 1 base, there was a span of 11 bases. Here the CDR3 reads CASTPGRSYEQYF. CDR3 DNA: TGTGCCAGCACCCCGGGAAGGTCCTACGAGCAGTACTTC. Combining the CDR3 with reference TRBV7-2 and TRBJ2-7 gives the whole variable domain GAGVSQSPSNKVTEKGKDVELRCDPISGHTALYWYRQSLGQGLEFLIYFQGNSAPDKSGLPSDRFSAERTGGSVSTLTIQRTQQEDSAVYLCASTPGRSYEQYFGPGTRLTVT.

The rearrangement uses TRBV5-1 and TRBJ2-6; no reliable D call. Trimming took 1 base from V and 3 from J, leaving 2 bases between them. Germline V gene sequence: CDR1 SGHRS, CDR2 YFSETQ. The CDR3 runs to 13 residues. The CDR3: CASSLFGANVLTF. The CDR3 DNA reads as TGCGCCAGCAGCTTGTTTGGGGCCAACGTCCTGACTTTC.

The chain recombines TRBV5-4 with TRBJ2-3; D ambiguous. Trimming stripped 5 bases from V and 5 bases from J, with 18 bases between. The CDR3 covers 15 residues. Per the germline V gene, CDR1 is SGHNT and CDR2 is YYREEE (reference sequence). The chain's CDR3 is CASSLVGGFKDTQYF. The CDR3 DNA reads TGTGCCAGCAGTCTTGTAGGCGGCTTCAAAGATACGCAGTATTTT.

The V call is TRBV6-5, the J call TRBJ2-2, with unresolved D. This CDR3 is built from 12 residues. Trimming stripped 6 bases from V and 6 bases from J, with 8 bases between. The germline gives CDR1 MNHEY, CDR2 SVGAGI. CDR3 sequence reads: CASRYQAGELFF. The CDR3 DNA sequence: TGTGCCAGCAGGTACCAGGCCGGGGAGCTGTTTTTT.

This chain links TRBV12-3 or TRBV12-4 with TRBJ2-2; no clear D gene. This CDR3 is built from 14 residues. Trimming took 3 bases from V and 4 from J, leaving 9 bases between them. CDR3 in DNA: TGTGCCAGCAGTTTGGGCAGAACCACCGGGGAGCTGTTTTTT. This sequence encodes CASSLGRTTGELFF.

CDR3 amino acids: CASSPHTGINQPQHF. Written as DNA, the CDR3 is TGTGCCAGCAGTCCTCATACAGGGATTAACCAGCCCCAGCATTTT. The chain links TRBV6-6 to TRBJ1-5, with a possible D match to TRBD1 (6 bases). The CDR3 has 15 residues. Germline V lookup: CDR1 MNHNY, CDR2 SVGAGI (reference sequence). V dropped 5 bases and J dropped 7 bases, with 18 bases sitting between them.

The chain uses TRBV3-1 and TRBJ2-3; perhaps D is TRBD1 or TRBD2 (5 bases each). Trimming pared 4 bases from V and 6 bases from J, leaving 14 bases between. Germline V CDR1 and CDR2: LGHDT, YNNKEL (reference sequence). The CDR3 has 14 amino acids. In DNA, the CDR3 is TGTGCCAGCAGCCCGAGGGTTGGGGCTGATACGCAGTATTTT. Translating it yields CASSPRVGADTQYF.

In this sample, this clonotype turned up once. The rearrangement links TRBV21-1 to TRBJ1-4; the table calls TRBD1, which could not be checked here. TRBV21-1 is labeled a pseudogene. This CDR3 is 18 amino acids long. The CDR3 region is CASSKALGRGKSNEKLFF. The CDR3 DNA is TGTGCCAGCAGCAAAGCGCTGGGCAGGGGAAAGTCTAATGAAAAACTGTTTTTT.

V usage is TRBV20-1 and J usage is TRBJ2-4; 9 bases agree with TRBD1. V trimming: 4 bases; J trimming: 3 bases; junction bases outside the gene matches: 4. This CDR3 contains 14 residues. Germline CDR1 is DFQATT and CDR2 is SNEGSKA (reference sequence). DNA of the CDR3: TGCAGTGCTATCCCGGGACAGGGCAAAAACATTCAGTACTTC. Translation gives CSAIPGQGKNIQYF.

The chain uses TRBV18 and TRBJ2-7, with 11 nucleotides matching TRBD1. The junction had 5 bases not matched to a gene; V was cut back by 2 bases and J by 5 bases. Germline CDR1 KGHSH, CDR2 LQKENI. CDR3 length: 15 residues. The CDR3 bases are TGTGCCAGCTCACCAGGCGGACAGGGGGCGAACGAGCAGTACTTC. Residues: CASSPGGQGANEQYF.

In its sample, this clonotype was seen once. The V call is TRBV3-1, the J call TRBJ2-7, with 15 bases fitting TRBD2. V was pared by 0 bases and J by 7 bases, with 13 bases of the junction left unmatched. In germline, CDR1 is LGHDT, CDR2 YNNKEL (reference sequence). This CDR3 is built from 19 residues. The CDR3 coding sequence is TGTGCCAGCAGCCAAGAAGAGTTGGTGAGGACTAGCGGGAGGGGTGAGCAGTACTTC. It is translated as CASSQEELVRTSGRGEQYF.

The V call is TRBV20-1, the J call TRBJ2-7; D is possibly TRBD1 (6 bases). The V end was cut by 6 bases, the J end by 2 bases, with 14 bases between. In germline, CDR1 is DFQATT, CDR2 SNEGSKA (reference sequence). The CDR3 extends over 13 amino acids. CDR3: CSAVQTGTYEQYF. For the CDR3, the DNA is TGCAGTGCCGTTCAGACAGGAACCTACGAGCAGTACTTC.

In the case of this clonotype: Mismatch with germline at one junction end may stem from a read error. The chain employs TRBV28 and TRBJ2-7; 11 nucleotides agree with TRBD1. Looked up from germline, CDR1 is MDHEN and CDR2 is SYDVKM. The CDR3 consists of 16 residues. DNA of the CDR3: TGTGCCAGCAGTTTGGGGACAGGGGGGGCCTCCTACGAGCAGCACTTC. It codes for CASSLGTGGASYEQHF. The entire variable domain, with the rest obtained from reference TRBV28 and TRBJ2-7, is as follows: DVKVTQSSRYLVKRTGEKVFLECVQDMDHENMFWYRQDPGLGLRLIYFSYDVKMKEKGDIPEGYSVSREKKERFSLILESASTNQTSMYLCASSLGTGGASYEQHFGPGTRLTVT.